This T cell receptor beta chain was sequenced during a study of blood T cell repertoires in COVID-19. The wider study: Acute-phase and convalescent COVID-19 samples originated in the United States, Italy and Spain. Sample material is recorded as cDNA or gDNA derived from T cells, B-cell-depleted T cells, or PBMCs.

As processed by the authors: Estimation of nucleated cell counts was performed using reference gene primer amplification. The assay was immunoSEQ multiplex PCR, and TCRdb's table has in-frame clones only and misses some. V and J calls and clone size are those listed in that table; D and trimming were worked out from the DNA. The sample shows under 65,000 clones, roughly 90% of them seen only once. There are 14 residues in the CDR3. Germline-derived CDR1 and CDR2 are SNHLY and FYNNEI. With 5 bases clipped from V and 2 bases from J, the junction kept 3 bases outside the gene matches. The sequenced sample consisted of peripheral blood. The sequence derives from an elderly man with acute or convalescent COVID-19. The V gene is TRBV2, the J gene TRBJ1-3, with 7 bases that match TRBD1. In nucleotides, the CDR3 is TGTGCCAGCAGTCCCGACAGGGCTGGAAACACCATATATTTT. This gives the protein CASSPDRAGNTIYF.